This T cell receptor (beta chain) was observed in a study of blood T cells in healthy people across ages. Study results and caveats: Estimated diversity across one million T cells was deemed an underestimate.

This CDR3 has 17 amino acids. V trimming: 5 bases; J trimming: 2 bases; junction bases outside the gene matches: 14. Germline V lookup: CDR1 SGHVS, CDR2 FNYEAQ. This clonotype was picked up a small number of times. The antigen is unknown. A J-beta primer mix and a sample-barcoded 5' primer were used in a second PCR of roughly 7 to 12 cycles. All samples gave at least 2.5 million CDR3-containing paired-end reads. Each CDR3 protein is one row after TCRdb ran MiXCR on the 5' RACE reads. The sample lists about 970,000 distinct CDR3 sequences, about 51% occurring once. A minimum of 7 million PBMCs was isolated per sample.

The TCR comes from a woman aged 55 to 70 in good health. The chain is built from TRBV7-6 and TRBJ2-5; 7 positions agree with TRBD2. Sequencing was performed on blood. CDR3 loop: CASSLSSAGVWQETQYF. DNA of the CDR3: TGTGCCAGCAGCCTCTCGTCGGCGGGAGTCTGGCAAGAGACCCAGTACTTC.